This TCR beta chain is from a study of cytomegalovirus exposure and HLA in healthy donors. Study-wide findings and caveats: Previously analyzed data showed that most TCR beta V segments were productive at a frequency of about 87% or about 30%.

The PCR contained 60 Vbeta and 13 Jbeta primers. Measured with immunoSEQ multiplex PCR; TCRdb has only the in-frame clones, and not every one. The sample holds about 100,000 clones; roughly three quarters are singletons and the top ten take around a tenth. Germline CDR1 reads SEHNR; CDR2 reads FQNEAQ (reference sequence). Trimming removed 4 bases from V and 4 bases from J, with 9 bases in between. The CDR3 has 13 amino acids. On this clone itself: Antigen unknown.

The rearrangement links TRBV7-9 to TRBJ2-3; D call uncertain. The TCR was taken from a male donor in good health and CMV-seropositive. Sample: PBMCs. CDR3 amino acids: CASSSMGADTQYF. The CDR3 DNA reads TGTGCCAGCAGCTCGATGGGCGCAGATACGCAGTATTTT.